This T cell receptor beta chain derives from a study of blood T cell repertoires in COVID-19. Study-level background: The United States, Italy and Spain supplied acute and convalescent COVID-19 samples. Sources were T cells, B-cell-depleted T cells, or PBMCs; the material itself was cDNA or gDNA.

Germline V gives CDR1 MNHEY, CDR2 SVGEGT. V was cut by 4 bases and J by 6 bases, with 16 bases left in between. The CDR3 has 15 residues. Source study methods: Estimation of nucleated cell counts was performed using reference gene primer amplification. This table comes from immunoSEQ multiplex PCR, and its TCRdb copy is limited to in-frame clones, with some not included. V, J and clone size are those of that table, while D and trimming were read from the DNA. The sample contains approximately 100,000 clones, around 80% of which appear only once. The sequence derives from a human donor in a cohort sampled during active or convalescent COVID-19. The sequenced sample was peripheral blood. The rearrangement links TRBV6-2 or TRBV6-3 to TRBJ2-1; D gene unclear. CDR3 in DNA: TGTGCCAGCAGTTTCCTTACGAGTGTGATCAATGAGCAGTTCTTC. The encoded protein is CASSFLTSVINEQFF.